This T cell receptor (beta chain) stems from a study of blood T cell repertoires in COVID-19. The V end lost 5 bases, the J end lost 5 bases, and 7 bases lay between the germline ends. The CDR3 sequence is 11 residues long. Germline assignment: CDR1 MDHEN and CDR2 SYDVKM. Authors' analysis steps: Estimation of nucleated cell counts relied on the amplification of reference gene primers. Clones were sequenced by immunoSEQ multiplex PCR, and TCRdb holds only the in-frame ones, with some missing. D and trimming come from the DNA, and the V and J calls and clone size come from that table. Among some 380,000 clones listed, approximately 77% were seen once.

The receptor was derived from a human donor with acute or convalescent COVID-19. The donor label of this sample is uncertain. Sequenced sample: peripheral blood. This chain joins TRBV28 and TRBJ2-7, with D perhaps matching TRBD2 (5 bases). The DNA for the CDR3 is TGTGCCAGCAGTCTGCGGGACGAGCAGTACTTC. This sequence encodes CASSLRDEQYF.